Below are 5 T cell receptor beta chains sequenced from a single sample in a study of regulatory T cells in long-lasting Graves disease (TCRdb year 2021). The label giving this sample's time point can be read as: newly diagnosed GD, antithyroid drugs for less than 3 months. For both TCR sequencing and RNA sequencing, RNA was extracted from PBMCs in TRIzol. Library prep was done by multiplex PCR. These reads were obtained on an Illumina HiSeq 4000. TCR beta libraries were built with iRepertoire HTBI primers and Arm-PCR amplification of CDR3 regions. TCRdb handled the public reads itself, with Q25 trimming in fastp and clone calling in MiXCR, and kept productive beta chains. Rows are combined by CDR3 protein, so each entry shows the most common genes and DNA. For this sample the table gives around 450,000 distinct CDR3 sequences, of which roughly 16% were detected only once. Jointly, the top ten make up 12% of the sample.

The same data also contributed to another study, on T cells in Graves' hyperthyroidism and ophthalmopathy.

Here the sequenced sample was peripheral blood mononuclear cells (PBMCs), taken at new diagnosis, from a patient treated with antithyroid drugs. These receptors originate from a middle-aged man with Graves disease. Donor details come from another sample of the same person, matched by shared clones.

Ten or more counts support this clonotype. The chain combines TRBV3-1 with TRBJ1-5, with D unclear. CDR1 is LGHDT, CDR2 YNNKEL, per germline (reference sequence). This CDR3 region has 15 residues. Trimming removed 9 bases from V and 0 bases from J, with 15 bases in between. This chain's CDR3 is CASRGRPYSNQPQHF. The CDR3 DNA is TGTGCCAGTCGCGGAAGGCCGTATAGCAATCAGCCCCAGCATTTT.

This clonotype showed up many times. The rearrangement uses TRBV29-1 and TRBJ2-7, with a weak D call TRBD1 (6 bases). The CDR3 totals 14 residues. Germline CDR1 is SQVTM and CDR2 is ANQGSEA. Trimming left V 4 bases short and J 2 bases short, with 15 bases between. CDR3 bases: TGCAGCGTTGCTTCTCAGGGGCTCCCCTACGAGCAGTACTTC. Protein: CSVASQGLPYEQYF.

This clonotype came up many times. The V gene is TRBV30, the J gene TRBJ1-2; no definite D call. Deletions cut 4 bases from V and 8 bases from J, with 11 bases between. CDR3 length: 11 residues. Germline loops: CDR1 GTSNPN, CDR2 SVGIG (reference sequence). This CDR3 reads CAWISFGGYTF. The CDR3 bases are TGTGCCTGGATTTCATTCGGCGGCTACACCTTC.

This clonotype was seen ten or more times. The chain combines TRBV28 with TRBJ2-5, with D possibly TRBD1 on 6 matching bases. The germline V gene encodes CDR1 MDHEN and CDR2 SYDVKM. V was shortened by 6 bases and J by 5 bases, with 22 bases between the two germline ends. The CDR3 consists of 16 residues. This CDR3 reads CASSSSRGEGLETQYF. The CDR3 bases are TGTGCCAGCAGCTCCAGCAGGGGTGAAGGATTGGAGACCCAGTACTTC.

In this sample, this clonotype turned up many times. The chain has TRBV2 and TRBJ2-2, with D tentatively TRBD2 (6 bases). V lost 5 bases to trimming and J lost 5 bases, with 15 bases between them. Germline V gene lookup returns CDR1 SNHLY and CDR2 FYNNEI. The CDR3 totals 15 residues. The CDR3 DNA reads TGTGCCAGCAGTCAAGGGACTCGAGGAACCGGGGAGCTGTTTTTT. Its protein is CASSQGTRGTGELFF.